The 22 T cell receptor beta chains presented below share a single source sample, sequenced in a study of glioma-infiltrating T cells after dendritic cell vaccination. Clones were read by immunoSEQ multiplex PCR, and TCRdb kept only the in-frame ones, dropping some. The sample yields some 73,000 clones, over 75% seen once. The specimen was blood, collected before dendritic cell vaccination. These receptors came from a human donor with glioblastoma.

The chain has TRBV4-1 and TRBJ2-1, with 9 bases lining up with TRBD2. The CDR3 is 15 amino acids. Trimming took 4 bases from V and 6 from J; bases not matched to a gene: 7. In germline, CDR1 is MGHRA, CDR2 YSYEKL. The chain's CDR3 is CASSLVSGGCNEQFF. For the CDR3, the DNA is TGCGCCAGCAGCCTAGTTAGCGGGGGATGCAATGAGCAGTTCTTC.

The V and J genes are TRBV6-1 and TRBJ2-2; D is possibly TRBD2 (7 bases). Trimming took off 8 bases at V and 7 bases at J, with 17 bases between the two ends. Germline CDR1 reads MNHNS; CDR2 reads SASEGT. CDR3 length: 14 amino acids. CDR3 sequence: CASSGAGAFGELFF. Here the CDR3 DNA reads TGTGCCAGCTCAGGGGCGGGGGCATTCGGGGAGCTGTTTTTT.

The CDR3 DNA reads TGTGCCAGCAGCTTACTTACAGGGGACACTGAAGCTTTCTTT. Translated, it gives CASSLLTGDTEAFF. The chain has TRBV11-3 and TRBJ1-1; 7 bases match TRBD1. The V segment lost 2 bases and the J segment 3 bases; nucleotides outside the gene matches: 3. CDR3 size: 14 residues. Germline V gene sequence: CDR1 SGHNT, CDR2 YENEEA. The entire variable domain, with the rest obtained from reference TRBV11-3 and TRBJ1-1, is as follows: EAGVVQSPRYKIIEKKQPVAFWCNPISGHNTLYWYLQNLGQGPELLIRYENEEAVDDSQLPKDRFSAERLKGVDSTLKIQPAELGDSAVYLCASSLLTGDTEAFFGQGTRLTVV.

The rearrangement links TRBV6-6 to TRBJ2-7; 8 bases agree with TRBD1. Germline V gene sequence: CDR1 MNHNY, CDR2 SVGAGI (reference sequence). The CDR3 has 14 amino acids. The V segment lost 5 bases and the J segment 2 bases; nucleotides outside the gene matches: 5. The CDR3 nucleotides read TGTGCCAGCAGTGACAGGGGAACACCCTACGAGCAGTACGTC. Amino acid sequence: CASSDRGTPYEQYV.

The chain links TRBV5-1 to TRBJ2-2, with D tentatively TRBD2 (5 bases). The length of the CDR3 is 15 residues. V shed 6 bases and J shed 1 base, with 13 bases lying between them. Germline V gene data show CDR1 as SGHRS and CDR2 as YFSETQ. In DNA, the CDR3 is TGCGCCAGCAACCGGGATGCGTTGAACACCGGGGAGCTGTTTTTT. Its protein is CASNRDALNTGELFF.

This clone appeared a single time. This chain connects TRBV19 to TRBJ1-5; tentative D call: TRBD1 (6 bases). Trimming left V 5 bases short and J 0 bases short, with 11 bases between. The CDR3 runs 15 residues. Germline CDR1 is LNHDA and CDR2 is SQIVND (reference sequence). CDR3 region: CASSPGDVSNQPQHF. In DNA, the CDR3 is TGTGCCAGTAGTCCAGGGGACGTTAGCAATCAGCCCCAGCATTTT.

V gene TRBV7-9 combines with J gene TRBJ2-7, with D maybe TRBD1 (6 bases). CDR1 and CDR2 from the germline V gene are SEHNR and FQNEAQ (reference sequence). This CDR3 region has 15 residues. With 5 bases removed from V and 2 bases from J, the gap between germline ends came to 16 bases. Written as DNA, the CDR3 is TGTGCCAGCAGCCTTTATGCGGACAGAACCTACGAGCAGTACTTC. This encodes CASSLYADRTYEQYF. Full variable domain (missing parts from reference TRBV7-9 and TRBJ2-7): DTGVSQNPRHKITKRGQNVTFRCDPISEHNRLYWYRQTLGQGPEFLTYFQNEAQLEKSRLLSDRFSAERPKGSFSTLEIQRTEQGDSAMYLCASSLYADRTYEQYFGPGTRLTVT.

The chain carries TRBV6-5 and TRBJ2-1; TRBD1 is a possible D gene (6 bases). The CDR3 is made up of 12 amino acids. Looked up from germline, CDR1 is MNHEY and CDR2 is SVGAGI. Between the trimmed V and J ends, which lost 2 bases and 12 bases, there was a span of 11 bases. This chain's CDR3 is CASSYLQGRQFF. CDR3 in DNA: TGTGCCAGCAGTTACCTACAGGGTAGGCAGTTCTTC.

The CDR3 DNA sequence: TGTGCCAGCCGGGGGACGGGGAACGGGAGACTACCCTGGGAGCAGTACGTC. This gives the protein CASRGTGNGRLPWEQYV. This sequence joins TRBV6-4 and TRBJ2-7; D might be TRBD2 (6 bases). The ends were cut back, 8 bases at V and 7 bases at J, with 30 bases in the middle. CDR3 length: 17 residues. CDR1 MRHNA and CDR2 SNTAGT come from the germline V gene.

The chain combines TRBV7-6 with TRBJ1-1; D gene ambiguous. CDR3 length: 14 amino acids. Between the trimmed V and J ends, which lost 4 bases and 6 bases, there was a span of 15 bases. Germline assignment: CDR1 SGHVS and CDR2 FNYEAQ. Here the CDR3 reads CASSSRMRASEAFF. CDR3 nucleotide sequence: TGTGCCAGCAGCTCCCGCATGCGTGCGTCTGAAGCTTTCTTT.

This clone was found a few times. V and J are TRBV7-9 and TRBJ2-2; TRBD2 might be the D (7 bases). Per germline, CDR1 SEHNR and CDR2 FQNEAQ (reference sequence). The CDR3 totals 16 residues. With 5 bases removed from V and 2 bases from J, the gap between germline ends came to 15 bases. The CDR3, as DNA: TGTGCCAGCAGCCGTTCTGGGGGGGCAAACACCGGGGAGCTGTTTTTT. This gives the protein CASSRSGGANTGELFF.

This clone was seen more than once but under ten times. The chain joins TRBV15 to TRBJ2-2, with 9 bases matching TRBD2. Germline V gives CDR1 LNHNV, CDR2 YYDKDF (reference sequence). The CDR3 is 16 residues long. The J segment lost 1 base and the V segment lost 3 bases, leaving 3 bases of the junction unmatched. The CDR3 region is CATSRIAGENTGELFF. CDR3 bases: TGTGCCACCAGCAGGATAGCGGGGGAGAACACCGGGGAGCTGTTTTTT.

CDR3 nucleotides: TGTGCCCACCGAAAGAAAACAGACGACGGGAACAATGAGCAGTTCTTC. This codes for CAHRKKTDDGNNEQFF. The chain recombines TRBV7-9 with TRBJ2-1; D might be TRBD2 (5 bases). V lost 11 bases to trimming and J lost 5 bases, with 25 bases between them. The CDR3 totals 16 residues. The germline V gene has CDR1 SEHNR and CDR2 FQNEAQ (reference sequence).

The CDR3 bases are TGTGCCACCCGCGGAGCCGACACCGGGGAGCTGTTTTTT. Translating it yields CATRGADTGELFF. This sequence joins TRBV10-3 and TRBJ2-2; no definite D call. This CDR3 region has 13 residues. Germline loops: CDR1 ENHRY, CDR2 SYGVKD. V was shortened by 10 bases and J by 3 bases, with 12 bases between the two germline ends.

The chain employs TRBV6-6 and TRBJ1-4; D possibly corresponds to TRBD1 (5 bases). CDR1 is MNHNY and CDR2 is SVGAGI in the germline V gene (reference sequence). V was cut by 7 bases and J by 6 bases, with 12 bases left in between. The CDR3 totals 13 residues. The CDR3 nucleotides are TGTGCCAGCACCGAGTGGGGGGATGAAAAACTGTTTTTT. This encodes CASTEWGDEKLFF.

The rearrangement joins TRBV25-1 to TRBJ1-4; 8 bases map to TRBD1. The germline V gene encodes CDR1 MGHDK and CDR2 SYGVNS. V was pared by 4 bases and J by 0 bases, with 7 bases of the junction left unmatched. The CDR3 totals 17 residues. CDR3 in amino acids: CASSADRGSSTNEKLFF. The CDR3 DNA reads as TGTGCCAGCAGTGCCGACAGGGGATCATCAACTAATGAAAAACTGTTTTTT.

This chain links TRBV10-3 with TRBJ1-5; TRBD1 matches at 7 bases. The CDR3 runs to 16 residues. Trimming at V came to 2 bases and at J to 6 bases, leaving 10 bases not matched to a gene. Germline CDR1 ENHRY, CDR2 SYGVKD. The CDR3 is CAISERQGESSQPQHF. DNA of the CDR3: TGTGCCATCAGTGAGCGGCAGGGGGAGAGTAGTCAGCCCCAGCATTTT.

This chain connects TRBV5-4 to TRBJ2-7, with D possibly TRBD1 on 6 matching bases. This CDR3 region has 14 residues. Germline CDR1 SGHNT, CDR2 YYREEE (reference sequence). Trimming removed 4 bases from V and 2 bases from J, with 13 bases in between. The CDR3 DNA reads TGTGCCAGCAGCACCGGGACATCCACCTACGAGCAGTACGTC. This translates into CASSTGTSTYEQYV.

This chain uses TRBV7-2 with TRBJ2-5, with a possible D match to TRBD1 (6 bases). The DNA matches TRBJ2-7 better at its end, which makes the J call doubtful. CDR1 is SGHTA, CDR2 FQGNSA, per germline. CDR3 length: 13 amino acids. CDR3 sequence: CASSRDMLYEQYF. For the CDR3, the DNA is TGTGCCAGCAGCCGGGACATGTTATACGAGCAGTACTTC.

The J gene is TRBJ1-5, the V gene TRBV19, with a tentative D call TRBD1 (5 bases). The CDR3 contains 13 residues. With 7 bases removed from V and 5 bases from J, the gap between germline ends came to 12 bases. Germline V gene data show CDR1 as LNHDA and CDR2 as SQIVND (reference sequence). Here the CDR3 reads CASNGGNYQPQHF. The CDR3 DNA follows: TGTGCCAGTAACGGGGGGAACTATCAGCCCCAGCATTTT. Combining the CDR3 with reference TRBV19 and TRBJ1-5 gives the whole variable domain DGGITQSPKYLFRKEGQNVTLSCEQNLNHDAMYWYRQDPGQGLRLIYYSQIVNDFQKGDIAEGYSVSREKKESFPLTVTSAQKNPTAFYLCASNGGNYQPQHFGDGTRLSIL.

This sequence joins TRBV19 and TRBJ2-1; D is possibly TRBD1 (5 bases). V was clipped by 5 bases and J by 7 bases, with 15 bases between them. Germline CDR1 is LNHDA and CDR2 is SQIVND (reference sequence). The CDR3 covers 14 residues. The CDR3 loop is CASSGPARVNEQFF. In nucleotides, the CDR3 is TGTGCCAGTAGTGGTCCGGCCAGGGTAAATGAGCAGTTCTTC.

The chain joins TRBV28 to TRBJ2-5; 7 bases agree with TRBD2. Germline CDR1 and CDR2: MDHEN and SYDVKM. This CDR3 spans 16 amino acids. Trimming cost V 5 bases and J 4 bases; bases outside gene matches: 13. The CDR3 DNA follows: TGTGCCAGCAGTCCGACCGGGACTATCGCCGGAGAGACCCAGTACTTC. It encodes CASSPTGTIAGETQYF.